The clone carrying this TCR beta chain was counted many times. The record originates from a study of regulatory T cells in long-lasting Graves disease. As to time point: newly diagnosed GD, antithyroid drugs for less than 3 months. Following extraction of RNA from PBMCs, that RNA was used to make the TCR library. Sequencing libraries for TCR beta were prepared with iRepertoire HTBI primers and Arm-PCR of CDR3 regions. TCRdb reanalysed the multiplex PCR reads using MiXCR and keeps one entry per CDR3 protein. This sample carries around 400,000 distinct CDR3 sequences, around 11% of them seen once, and the ten largest clones take 15% to 20%. The CDR3 is made up of 15 amino acids. CDR1 and CDR2 from the germline V gene are SGHRS and YFSETQ. Deletions cut 0 bases from V and 7 bases from J, with 14 bases between. These data are also associated with another study on T cells in Graves' hyperthyroidism and ophthalmopathy. According to that study: Each diagnosis drew on symptoms, thyroxine, TRAb, thyroid ultrasound and orbital computed tomography findings. Researchers found most expanded thyroid clonotypes above 0.001 in blood as well. Median prediction lead before ophthalmopathy onset was about 6.7 months with the model.

The genes are TRBV5-1 and TRBJ2-1; a weak D match, TRBD2 (7 bases). This TCR was recovered from a woman aged 18-29 years with Graves disease. Source: peripheral blood mononuclear cells (PBMCs), taken at new diagnosis, from a patient treated with antithyroid drugs. The CDR3 here is CASSLEQGGGNEQFF. The DNA for the CDR3 is TGCGCCAGCAGCTTGGAACAGGGAGGGGGGAATGAGCAGTTCTTC.